The source of this TCR beta chain is a study of sequential checkpoint blockade in melanoma. At the level of the study: Matched biopsies came pretreatment and at week 13 for 20 to 25 patients.

CDR1 and CDR2 from the germline V gene are MGHRA and YSYEKL. The CDR3 consists of 13 residues. Trimming left V 5 bases short and J 4 bases short, with 11 bases between. Stated treatment: randomized to nivolumab then ipilimumab (arm A) or the reverse (arm B). In its sample, this clone was seen a few times. Only in-frame clones appear in the TCRdb table, and some are missing; sequencing was by immunoSEQ multiplex PCR. The repertoire holds thousands of clones, with roughly 24% as singletons. The rearrangement joins TRBV4-1 to TRBJ1-2; D is uncertain. The sequence derives from a human donor with melanoma. This material consisted of tumor tissue (inferred from file names), taken from a patient given nivolumab and ipilimumab in sequence. CDR3 nucleotides: TGCGCCAGCAGCTTACCGTCCGGCTATGGCTACACCTTC. It translates to CASSLPSGYGYTF.